One sample yielded the 29 T cell receptor beta chains listed below, sequenced in a study of OX40 agonist ivuxolimab in advanced cancers. Profiling relied on immunoSEQ multiplex PCR, and the TCRdb table lists in-frame clones only, not all of them. The table lists 92,000 or so clones, about 80% of them singletons. Sample: CD4+ or CD8+ T cells sorted from blood, taken in a trial of the OX40 agonist ivuxolimab. The receptors stem from an adult with an advanced solid tumor such as melanoma, head and neck, liver or kidney cancer.

This rearrangement joins TRBV5-4 to TRBJ2-5; perhaps TRBD1 as D (6 bases). CDR1 is SGHNT and CDR2 is YYREEE in the germline V gene (reference sequence). Trimming cost V 4 bases and J 5 bases, with 12 bases left between them. The CDR3 is made up of 13 amino acids. CDR3 sequence: CASSGTGLETQYF. The CDR3 DNA follows: TGTGCCAGCAGCGGTACAGGGTTGGAGACCCAGTACTTC.

CDR3 in DNA: TGTGCCAGCTCGCCGCGACAGGGCGCAGACGGCTACACCTTC. It specifies CASSPRQGADGYTF. The V call is TRBV18, the J call TRBJ1-2, with 7 positions matching TRBD1. The CDR3 runs 14 residues. Germline V lookup: CDR1 KGHSH, CDR2 LQKENI. Germline trimming cut 6 bases from V and 8 bases from J; bases unmatched to any gene: 12.

The chain uses TRBV5-6 and TRBJ2-1, with TRBD2 matching over 8 bases. Germline values: CDR1 SGHDT, CDR2 YYEEEE. The CDR3 runs 13 residues. Trimming cost V 2 bases and J 8 bases; bases outside gene matches: 3. This CDR3 is CASSFGTSYEQFF. The DNA of the CDR3 is TGTGCCAGCAGCTTCGGGACTAGTTATGAGCAGTTCTTC. Full variable domain (outside the CDR3, taken from reference TRBV5-6 and TRBJ2-1): DAGVTQSPTHLIKTRGQQVTLRCSPKSGHDTVSWYQQALGQGPQFIFQYYEEEERQRGNFPDRFSGHQFPNYSSELNVNALLLGDSALYLCASSFGTSYEQFFGPGTRLTVL.

The V gene is TRBV27, the J gene TRBJ1-2; D might be TRBD1 (6 bases). Germline V gene lookup returns CDR1 MNHEY and CDR2 SMNVEV (reference sequence). With 4 bases removed from V and 8 bases from J, the gap between germline ends came to 20 bases. The CDR3 runs 15 residues. The CDR3 DNA reads TGTGCCAGCAGTTCCAGGGGTTCGAGGCTCGGAGGCTACACCTTC. Translating it yields CASSSRGSRLGGYTF.

The chain recombines TRBV5-1 with TRBJ2-2; D not resolved. The V gene lost 0 bases and the J gene lost 11 bases, with 8 bases spanning the gap. CDR1 is SGHRS, CDR2 YFSETQ, per germline. There are 12 residues in the CDR3. CDR3 DNA sequence: TGCGCCAGCAGCTTGGAGCCATTCGAGCTGTTTTTT. Protein sequence: CASSLEPFELFF.

The chain recombines TRBV11-3 with TRBJ2-3, with D perhaps TRBD2 (7 bases). Germline CDR1 is SGHNT and CDR2 is YENEEA. CDR3 length equals 14 residues. V was trimmed by 3 bases and J by 1 base, leaving 8 bases between them. Here the CDR3 DNA reads TGTGCCAGCAGCTTGGGGGGGCGCACAGATACGCAGTATTTT. Translation gives CASSLGGRTDTQYF.

The rearrangement links TRBV2 to TRBJ2-3, with 8 bases matching TRBD2. V lost 4 bases and J lost 6; bases outside the gene matches: 6. This CDR3 has 14 amino acids. The germline gives CDR1 SNHLY, CDR2 FYNNEI. The CDR3 sequence is CASSVRGGGDTQYF. The CDR3 bases are TGTGCCAGCAGTGTCCGGGGGGGCGGGGATACGCAGTATTTT.

The genes are TRBV27 and TRBJ1-2; 11 bases fit TRBD1. The CDR3 is made up of 15 amino acids. V trimming: 3 bases; J trimming: 8 bases; junction bases outside the gene matches: 8. The V gene's germline CDR1 is MNHEY and CDR2 SMNVEV (reference sequence). CDR3 protein: CASSLLGQGALGYTF. The CDR3 region has the DNA TGTGCCAGCAGTTTGTTAGGACAGGGGGCTCTGGGCTACACCTTC.

This chain joins TRBV7-3 and TRBJ1-1; tentatively, D is TRBD1 (6 bases). The germline V and J ends were trimmed by 2 bases and 4 bases, with 14 bases remaining between them. The germline V gene encodes CDR1 SGHTA and CDR2 FQGTGA. The CDR3 sequence is 15 residues long. The CDR3 reads CASSLEGVGSTEAFF. DNA of the CDR3: TGTGCCAGCAGCTTAGAGGGGGTTGGGAGCACTGAAGCTTTCTTT.

The rearrangement joins TRBV5-8 to TRBJ2-5, with D possibly matching TRBD2 (7 bases). This CDR3 region has 14 residues. CDR1 and CDR2 (germline): SGHTS, YDEGEE. Trimming removed 2 bases at V and 3 bases at J, with 11 bases between. Here the CDR3 DNA reads TGTGCCAGCAGCTTTCGGGGGGCGAAAGAGACCCAGTACTTC. It is translated as CASSFRGAKETQYF.

The CDR3 nucleotides read TGTGCCAGCAGTAACTTCGGCACCGGGGGTGAGCAGTACTTC. Translating it yields CASSNFGTGGEQYF. V is TRBV2 and J is TRBJ2-7; tentative D call: TRBD2 (6 bases). The germline V gene has CDR1 SNHLY and CDR2 FYNNEI. V lost 5 bases and J lost 7, with 18 bases in between. The CDR3 is 14 residues long.

This clone was seen once. The chain employs TRBV11-3 and TRBJ2-1; the match to TRBD1 covers 12 bases. J lost 10 bases, V lost 5 bases, and 9 bases had no gene match. This CDR3 comprises 15 residues. Looked up from germline, CDR1 is SGHNT and CDR2 is YENEEA. CDR3: CASSPTGTGGAEQFF. CDR3 coding DNA: TGTGCCAGCAGCCCAACCGGGACAGGGGGCGCGGAGCAGTTCTTC.

This clone was detected a few times. This chain links TRBV7-3 with TRBJ2-1, with D perhaps being TRBD1 or TRBD2 (5 bases each). CDR3 length: 14 residues. V lost 2 bases, J lost 4 bases, and 9 bases lay in between. The germline gives CDR1 SGHTA, CDR2 FQGTGA. CDR3 nucleotide sequence: TGTGCCAGCAGCTTACGGGGACGGTACAATGAGCAGTTCTTC. The encoded protein is CASSLRGRYNEQFF. The full variable domain, completed using reference TRBV7-3 and TRBJ2-1, is GAGVSQTPSNKVTEKGKYVELRCDPISGHTALYWYRQSLGQGPEFLIYFQGTGAADDSGLPNDRFFAVRPEGSVSTLKIQRTERGDSAVYLCASSLRGRYNEQFFGPGTRLTVL.

The V and J genes are TRBV18 and TRBJ1-1; 9 bases fit TRBD1. V was clipped by 3 bases and J by 11 bases; unmatched bases: 10. CDR1 and CDR2 (germline): KGHSH, LQKENI. This CDR3 has 14 amino acids. The CDR3 coding sequence is TGTGCCAGCTCACCCTCGGACAGGGGAGTTGGGGCTTTCTTT. Translated: CASSPSDRGVGAFF.

This clone was picked up one time. The chain carries TRBV7-2 and TRBJ2-7; D is unclear. CDR3 length equals 12 residues. Trimming left V 5 bases short and J 4 bases short, with 9 bases between. CDR1 and CDR2 from the germline V gene are SGHTA and FQGNSA. As DNA, the CDR3 is TGTGCCAGCAGCCCCGATAATTACGAGCAGTACTTC. Its translation: CASSPDNYEQYF.

The CDR3: CASSLSWADTQYF. The CDR3 DNA is TGTGCCAGCAGCTTAAGTTGGGCAGATACGCAGTATTTT. The genes are TRBV11-3 and TRBJ2-3; D ambiguous. The V gene's germline CDR1 is SGHNT and CDR2 YENEEA. This CDR3 has 13 residues. Trimming cost V 2 bases and J 4 bases, with 7 bases left between them.

This rearrangement joins TRBV6-1 to TRBJ1-4, with D perhaps matching TRBD1 (5 bases). The V end lost 7 bases, the J end lost 3 bases, and 15 bases lay between the germline ends. Germline V gives CDR1 MNHNS, CDR2 SASEGT. The CDR3 is 15 amino acids. CDR3 in amino acids: CASTYGGTANEKLFF. As DNA, the CDR3 is TGTGCCAGCACGTACGGGGGGACGGCTAATGAAAAACTGTTTTTT.

The gene calls are TRBV5-1 and TRBJ2-7; 10 nucleotides agree with TRBD2. The CDR3 runs 14 residues. Germline trimming cut 0 bases from V and 6 bases from J; bases unmatched to any gene: 3. CDR1 and CDR2 from the germline V gene are SGHRS and YFSETQ. This CDR3 reads CASSLVAGGIEQYF. DNA for the CDR3: TGCGCCAGCAGCTTGGTAGCGGGGGGAATCGAGCAGTACTTC.

This clone was found once. The gene calls are TRBV30 and TRBJ1-5, with D possibly matching TRBD1 (5 bases). The CDR3 is 14 amino acids. The germline V and J ends were trimmed by 2 bases and 4 bases, with 12 bases remaining between them. Germline loops: CDR1 GTSNPN, CDR2 SVGIG (reference sequence). CDR3: CAWSLQGGNQPQHF. CDR3 nucleotide sequence: TGTGCCTGGAGTTTGCAGGGTGGGAATCAGCCCCAGCATTTT.

The chain combines TRBV7-2 with TRBJ2-7; maybe TRBD2 (5 bases). Trimming cost V 5 bases and J 1 base, with 18 bases left between them. CDR1 SGHTA and CDR2 FQGNSA come from the germline V gene. The length of the CDR3 is 16 residues. This CDR3 is CASSGGLGSASYEQYF. As DNA, the CDR3 is TGTGCCAGCAGCGGCGGATTGGGTAGCGCGTCCTACGAGCAGTACTTC.

The gene calls are TRBV5-6 and TRBJ2-1, with TRBD1 matching 11 bases. Germline assignment: CDR1 SGHDT and CDR2 YYEEEE. Trimming took 0 bases from V and 7 from J; bases not matched to a gene: 9. The CDR3 contains 17 residues. In DNA, the CDR3 is TGTGCCAGCAGCTTGGCCAGGACAGGGGGCGCGGGGAATGAGCAGTTCTTC. Amino acid sequence: CASSLARTGGAGNEQFF.

This chain links TRBV7-2 with TRBJ1-5; no clear D. Germline values: CDR1 SGHTA, CDR2 FQGNSA. V was shortened by 0 bases and J by 2 bases, with 5 bases between the two germline ends. The CDR3 loop spans 14 amino acids. CDR3 nucleotides: TGTGCCAGCAGCTTAGCAGGCGGCAATCAGCCCCAGCATTTT. Its protein is CASSLAGGNQPQHF. Looking up the rest from reference TRBV7-2 and TRBJ1-5 gives the full variable domain: GAGVSQSPSNKVTEKGKDVELRCDPISGHTALYWYRQSLGQGLEFLIYFQGNSAPDKSGLPSDRFSAERTGGSVSTLTIQRTQQEDSAVYLCASSLAGGNQPQHFGDGTRLSIL.

CDR3 region: CASSPSGARDEQYF. CDR3 nucleotides: TGTGCCAGCAGCCCCAGCGGGGCCCGCGACGAGCAGTACTTC. This chain links TRBV7-9 with TRBJ2-7; 7 bases map to TRBD2. The J segment lost 5 bases and the V segment lost 5 bases, leaving 9 bases of the junction unmatched. CDR3 length equals 14 residues. The V gene's germline CDR1 is SEHNR and CDR2 FQNEAQ (reference sequence).

V gene TRBV21-1 combines with J gene TRBJ1-5; TRBD1, the table's D call, was not compared with the DNA. TRBV21-1 is annotated as a pseudogene. CDR3 size: 15 residues. The CDR3 sequence: CASSLRTGYNQPQHF. CDR3 nucleotides: TGTGCCAGCAGCTTAAGGACAGGGTACAATCAGCCCCAGCATTTT.

This clone is a singleton in its sample. This sequence joins TRBV27 and TRBJ2-5, with 9 bases aligning to TRBD1. This CDR3 contains 14 residues. Losses at the gene ends were 2 bases for V and 7 bases for J; bases not matched to a gene: 5. CDR1 is MNHEY and CDR2 is SMNVEV in the germline V gene (reference sequence). The CDR3 protein is CASSLGGQGWTQYF. Here the CDR3 DNA reads TGTGCCAGCAGTTTAGGGGGACAGGGTTGGACCCAGTACTTC.

This clone was seen a single time. The chain couples TRBV20-1 to TRBJ1-3; no firm D call. The V end was cut by 6 bases, the J end by 3 bases, with 6 bases between. From germline, CDR1 is DFQATT and CDR2 SNEGSKA (reference sequence). This CDR3 is built from 11 residues. CDR3 sequence (DNA): TGCAGTGCCGTGGGTGGAAACACCATATATTTT. Translating gives CSAVGGNTIYF.

Notes on this clone: The junction differs from germline at one of its ends, possibly a read error. J is TRBJ1-4 and V is TRBV6-1; 10 bases fit TRBD1. The germline CDR1 and CDR2 sequences are MNHNS and SASEGT. The CDR3 is 14 residues long. CDR3 DNA: TGTACCAGCAGTAAGGACAGGGGGAATGAAAAACTGTTTTTT. Translated, it gives CTSSKDRGNEKLFF.

The gene calls are TRBV5-4 and TRBJ2-1; 11 positions match TRBD2. CDR3 size: 16 residues. V shed 3 bases and J 4 bases; nucleotides not matched to a gene: 6. Germline V gene sequence: CDR1 SGHNT, CDR2 YYREEE (reference sequence). The CDR3 DNA reads as TGTGCCAGCAGCTCCCGGACTAGCGGGCGATACAATGAGCAGTTCTTC. Residues: CASSSRTSGRYNEQFF.

The V call is TRBV9, the J call TRBJ2-1; 9 positions agree with TRBD2. Germline assignment: CDR1 SGDLS and CDR2 YYNGEE. V was clipped by 2 bases and J by 2 bases; unmatched bases: 5. This CDR3 comprises 16 residues. The CDR3, as DNA: TGTGCCAGCAGCGTTTATAGCGGGAGCACCTACAATGAGCAGTTCTTC. Amino acid sequence: CASSVYSGSTYNEQFF.